This TCR beta chain comes out of a study of blood T cell repertoires in COVID-19. Study overall: Sites in the United States, Italy and Spain provided acute and convalescent COVID-19 samples.

The table came from immunoSEQ multiplex PCR; TCRdb's copy has only in-frame clones and leaves some out. The table has about 200,000 clones, under 90% seen once. Sample: peripheral blood. The receptor was derived from a man in his fifties with acute or convalescent COVID-19.

The CDR3 DNA reads as TGCGCCAGCAGCCCAAGACAGGGGAGCACAGATACGCAGTATTTT. Its translation is CASSPRQGSTDTQYF. The V and J genes are TRBV4-1 and TRBJ2-3; 8 bases are shared with TRBD1. The trim removed 4 bases at V and 0 bases at J, leaving 3 bases unmatched. CDR3 size: 15 residues. CDR1 and CDR2 (germline): MGHRA, YSYEKL.